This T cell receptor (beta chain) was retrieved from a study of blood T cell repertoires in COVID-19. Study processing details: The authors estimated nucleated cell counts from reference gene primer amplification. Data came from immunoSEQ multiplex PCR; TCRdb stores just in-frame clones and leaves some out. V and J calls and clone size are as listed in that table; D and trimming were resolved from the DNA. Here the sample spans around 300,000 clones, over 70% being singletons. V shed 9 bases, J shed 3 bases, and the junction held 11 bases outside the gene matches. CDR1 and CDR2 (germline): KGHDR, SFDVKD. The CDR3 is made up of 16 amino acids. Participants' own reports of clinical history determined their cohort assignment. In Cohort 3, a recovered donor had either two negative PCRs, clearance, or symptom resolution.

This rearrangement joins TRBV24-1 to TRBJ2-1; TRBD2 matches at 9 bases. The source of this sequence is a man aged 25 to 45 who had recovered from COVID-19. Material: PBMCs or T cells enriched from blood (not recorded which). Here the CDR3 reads CATGGGLAGNYNEQFF. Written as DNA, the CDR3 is TGTGCCACCGGGGGGGGCCTAGCGGGGAACTACAATGAGCAGTTCTTC.